The 29 T cell receptor beta chains given below trace back to one sample, sequenced in a study of blood T cell repertoires in COVID-19. Here immunoSEQ multiplex PCR was the method, and the copy in TCRdb shows in-frame clones only, minus some. The sample yields under 300,000 clones, 70% to 80% seen once. Sequencing input: peripheral blood. The receptors come from a woman older than 75 with acute or convalescent COVID-19.

The chain links TRBV18 to TRBJ1-4; TRBD1 is a possible D gene (5 bases). CDR3 length: 15 amino acids. Germline V gene data show CDR1 as KGHSH and CDR2 as LQKENI. V was trimmed by 0 bases and J by 8 bases, leaving 13 bases between them. The CDR3 sequence is CASSPPGRVREKLFF. Written as DNA, the CDR3 is TGTGCCAGCTCACCACCGGGCAGGGTTCGGGAAAAACTGTTTTTT.

The rearrangement joins TRBV29-1 to TRBJ1-2, with 8 positions matching TRBD1. CDR1 SQVTM and CDR2 ANQGSEA come from the germline V gene. V gave up 1 base and J gave up 4 bases; unmatched junction bases: 2. This CDR3 spans 13 amino acids. The CDR3 DNA sequence: TGCAGCGTTGAAGCACAGGGGGTCTATGGCTACACCTTC. This encodes CSVEAQGVYGYTF.

This rearrangement joins TRBV19 to TRBJ1-2, with D perhaps TRBD1 (5 bases). This CDR3 is built from 14 residues. The V gene lost 4 bases and the J gene lost 4 bases, with 13 bases spanning the gap. From germline, CDR1 is LNHDA and CDR2 SQIVND (reference sequence). CDR3 sequence (DNA): TGTGCCAGTAGTACCCCGGCTAGGGGCTATGGCTACACCTTC. It specifies CASSTPARGYGYTF.

This chain joins TRBV5-1 and TRBJ2-2, with TRBD1 matching over 9 bases. After removal of 2 bases from V and 6 bases from J, the junction contained 5 bases not matched to a gene. CDR1 is SGHRS and CDR2 is YFSETQ in the germline V gene. CDR3 length equals 15 residues. The CDR3 coding sequence is TGCGCCAGCAGCTTCTCCAGACAGGGGGCCGGGGAGCTGTTTTTT. It codes for CASSFSRQGAGELFF.

This clone showed up just a few times. This chain uses TRBV20-1 with TRBJ2-7; D may be TRBD1 (8 bases). V gave up 3 bases and J gave up 13 bases, with 16 bases separating them. This CDR3 is built from 11 residues. In germline, CDR1 is DFQATT, CDR2 SNEGSKA (reference sequence). CDR3 region: CSARGRDRTYF. Written as DNA, the CDR3 is TGCAGTGCTAGGGGGAGGGACAGGACTTACTTC.

V gene TRBV2 combines with J gene TRBJ2-7; maybe TRBD1 (6 bases). This CDR3 is built from 12 residues. CDR1 and CDR2 from the germline V gene are SNHLY and FYNNEI. Trimming took off 6 bases at V and 8 bases at J, with 14 bases between the two ends. The CDR3 spells CASRRGGTQQYF. The CDR3 DNA reads as TGTGCCAGCAGAAGAGGGGGAACGCAGCAGTACTTC.

The chain employs TRBV7-9 and TRBJ2-6; a weak D match, TRBD1 (5 bases). Germline loops: CDR1 SEHNR, CDR2 FQNEAQ (reference sequence). CDR3 length equals 17 residues. The V end was cut by 5 bases, the J end by 0 bases, with 14 bases between. The CDR3 nucleotides read TGTGCCAGCAGCGGACACGCACAGAGCTCTGGGGCCAACGTCCTGACTTTC. Its translation: CASSGHAQSSGANVLTF.

The chain employs TRBV29-1 and TRBJ1-3; D unclear. The CDR3 extends over 14 amino acids. Germline V gene sequence: CDR1 SQVTM, CDR2 ANQGSEA. V lost 4 bases, J lost 1 base, and 11 bases lay in between. This CDR3 is CSVVKGESGNTIYF. CDR3 bases: TGCAGCGTTGTAAAGGGAGAATCTGGAAACACCATATATTTT.

In its sample, this clone was seen once. The rearrangement joins TRBV24-1 to TRBJ2-1; tentatively, D is TRBD1 (6 bases). CDR1 is KGHDR, CDR2 SFDVKD, per germline. V gave up 10 bases and J gave up 6 bases, with 9 bases separating them. The CDR3 runs 11 residues. For the CDR3, the DNA is TGTGCCACTCGAGGGGGCAATGAGCAGTTCTTC. Protein sequence: CATRGGNEQFF.

DNA of the CDR3: TGTGCCAGCAGTGACCAAACAGGGGACAACACTGAAGCTTTCTTT. Protein product: CASSDQTGDNTEAFF. The rearrangement joins TRBV25-1 to TRBJ1-1, with 7 bases aligning to TRBD1. Germline V gene data show CDR1 as MGHDK and CDR2 as SYGVNS. V lost 3 bases, J lost 2 bases, and 6 bases stayed unmatched. CDR3 length: 15 residues.

V is TRBV20-1 and J is TRBJ1-5; possible D gene TRBD1, 5 bases. The V gene lost 3 bases and the J gene lost 0 bases, with 15 bases spanning the gap. The CDR3 is 16 residues long. Germline V lookup: CDR1 DFQATT, CDR2 SNEGSKA (reference sequence). The CDR3 bases are TGCAGTGCTAGTTCTGGGGGGGGTTATAGCAATCAGCCCCAGCATTTT. Its protein product is CSASSGGGYSNQPQHF.

This chain's CDR3 is CASSQGRATNEKLFF. The CDR3 region has the DNA TGTGCCAGCAGTCAGGGGCGGGCAACTAATGAAAAACTGTTTTTT. The chain couples TRBV2 to TRBJ1-4, with D perhaps matching TRBD1 (6 bases). The CDR3 loop spans 15 amino acids. The V end was cut by 5 bases, the J end by 0 bases, with 10 bases between. Germline V CDR1 and CDR2: SNHLY, FYNNEI.

V is TRBV7-2 and J is TRBJ1-5; D uncertain. The CDR3 spans 15 residues. V lost 0 bases to trimming and J lost 2 bases, with 8 bases between them. Germline V gene lookup returns CDR1 SGHTA and CDR2 FQGNSA. The CDR3 DNA sequence: TGTGCCAGCAGCTTAGCCGGGGAAGGCAATCAGCCCCAGCATTTT. It is translated as CASSLAGEGNQPQHF.

This sequence joins TRBV2 and TRBJ1-2, with 8 nucleotides matching TRBD1. Germline V CDR1 and CDR2: SNHLY, FYNNEI. The trim removed 2 bases at V and 0 bases at J, leaving 8 bases unmatched. The CDR3 loop spans 17 amino acids. The DNA for the CDR3 is TGTGCCAGCAGTGAACTTGACAGGGGCGCTGCTAACTATGGCTACACCTTC. Translated: CASSELDRGAANYGYTF.

The V and J genes are TRBV5-1 and TRBJ1-1, with 7 bases lining up with TRBD1. The CDR3 loop spans 15 amino acids. In germline, CDR1 is SGHRS, CDR2 YFSETQ. The V and J ends lost 4 bases and 0 bases, in that order; junction bases with no gene match: 6. CDR3 residues: CASSPRQGLNTEAFF. The DNA of the CDR3 is TGCGCCAGCAGCCCGAGACAGGGTTTGAACACTGAAGCTTTCTTT.

The J gene is TRBJ2-5, the V gene TRBV3-1 (or the pseudogene TRBV3-2); TRBD1 might be the D (6 bases). Trimming stripped 3 bases from V and 7 bases from J, with 15 bases between. Germline V gene data show CDR1 as LGHDT and CDR2 as YNNKEL (reference sequence). This CDR3 is 14 amino acids long. CDR3 bases: TGTGCCAGCAGCCACCTGACAGGTGAAGGGACCCAGTACTTC. This sequence encodes CASSHLTGEGTQYF.

The CDR3 sequence is CASSVGVNSPLHF. The CDR3 DNA sequence: TGTGCCAGCAGTGTCGGGGTTAATTCACCCCTCCACTTT. The chain is built from TRBV12-3 or TRBV12-4 and TRBJ1-6; D is undetermined. V was cut by 5 bases and J by 6 bases, with 8 bases left in between. The CDR3 has 13 residues.

The chain joins TRBV9 to TRBJ2-1, with 7 bases matching TRBD2. Per germline, CDR1 SGDLS and CDR2 YYNGEE. The CDR3 is 16 amino acids. V shed 0 bases and J 10 bases; nucleotides not matched to a gene: 13. The CDR3 DNA reads TGTGCCAGCAGCGTAGACCCGGGGGGAAGGTTCGAAGAGCAGTTCTTC. Translating gives CASSVDPGGRFEEQFF. The entire variable domain, with the rest obtained from reference TRBV9 and TRBJ2-1, is as follows: DSGVTQTPKHLITATGQRVTLRCSPRSGDLSVYWYQQSLDQGLQFLIQYYNGEERAKGNILERFSAQQFPDLHSELNLSSLELGDSALYFCASSVDPGGRFEEQFFGPGTRLTVL.

The chain is built from TRBV5-1 and TRBJ2-7, with 8 bases aligning to TRBD2. The V and J ends lost 1 base and 0 bases, in that order; junction bases with no gene match: 18. This CDR3 contains 20 residues. The germline V gene has CDR1 SGHRS and CDR2 YFSETQ. CDR3 nucleotides: TGCGCCAGCAGCTTGTGGGGAGGTGGGGCTAGCGGGTCCGGCTCCTACGAGCAGTACTTC. Protein sequence: CASSLWGGGASGSGSYEQYF.

This clone has a handful of counts. The chain recombines TRBV7-9 with TRBJ2-7; possibly TRBD2 for D (6 bases). Per the germline V gene, CDR1 is SEHNR and CDR2 is FQNEAQ (reference sequence). This CDR3 contains 15 residues. V was clipped by 1 base and J by 0 bases, with 10 bases between them. The CDR3 DNA is TGTGCCAGCAGCTTAGAGGCGGGGTTCTCCTACGAGCAGTACTTC. This codes for CASSLEAGFSYEQYF.

The rearrangement uses TRBV29-1 and TRBJ2-1; 12 bases map to TRBD1. The trim removed 5 bases at V and 9 bases at J, leaving 11 bases unmatched. The CDR3 is 15 amino acids. Germline V gene data show CDR1 as SQVTM and CDR2 as ANQGSEA. The CDR3 DNA reads as TGCAGCGTTAGGGGGACAGGGGGCAGAAGGAGTGAGCAGTTCTTC. Its translation is CSVRGTGGRRSEQFF.

This clone was seen at least ten times. J is TRBJ2-3 and V is TRBV27; 8 bases match TRBD2. V was clipped by 4 bases and J by 3 bases; unmatched bases: 6. CDR1 and CDR2 (germline): MNHEY, SMNVEV (reference sequence). The CDR3 covers 15 residues. CDR3 sequence reads: CASSYNGRATDTQYF. The CDR3 DNA follows: TGTGCCAGCAGTTATAACGGGAGGGCGACAGATACGCAGTATTTT.

The V gene is TRBV27, the J gene TRBJ2-7; the D gene is possibly TRBD1 (8 bases). The CDR3 has 13 residues. Per the germline V gene, CDR1 is MNHEY and CDR2 is SMNVEV (reference sequence). The V end lost 8 bases, the J end lost 7 bases, and 18 bases lay between the germline ends. DNA of the CDR3: TGTGCCAGCGCTCTGACAGGGGAGGGTGAGCAGTACTTC. Translating it yields CASALTGEGEQYF.

In this sample, this clone turned up once. The rearrangement joins TRBV12-5 to TRBJ2-3; 15 nucleotides match TRBD2. Germline CDR1 and CDR2: LGHNT and FRNRAP. J was trimmed by 9 bases and V by 5 bases; bases with no gene match: 12. This CDR3 has 17 amino acids. DNA for the CDR3: TGTGCTAGTGGTCCCCCCCGGACTAGCGGGGGGGCGGAGACGCAGTATTTT. It encodes CASGPPRTSGGAETQYF. Full variable domain (outside the CDR3, taken from reference TRBV12-5 and TRBJ2-3): DARVTQTPRHKVTEMGQEVTMRCQPILGHNTVFWYRQTMMQGLELLAYFRNRAPLDDSGMPKDRFSAEMPDATLATLKIQPSEPRDSAVYFCASGPPRTSGGAETQYFGPGTRLTVL.

This chain links TRBV28 with TRBJ2-7; 11 nucleotides line up with TRBD2. Germline lookup yields CDR1 MDHEN and CDR2 SYDVKM. With V trimmed by 4 bases and J by 1 base, 6 bases remained unmatched. The CDR3 extends over 16 amino acids. CDR3 sequence reads: CASSSRTSGLSYEQYF. For the CDR3, the DNA is TGTGCCAGCAGTTCCCGGACTAGCGGGTTATCCTACGAGCAGTACTTC.

The CDR3 loop is CASSSRISYNEQFF. In nucleotides, the CDR3 is TGTGCCAGCAGCTCCAGGATTTCCTACAATGAGCAGTTCTTC. This chain links TRBV5-5 with TRBJ2-1; D is uncertain. The germline gives CDR1 SGHKS, CDR2 YYEKEE (reference sequence). The V gene lost 3 bases and the J gene lost 1 base, with 8 bases spanning the gap. This CDR3 is built from 14 residues.

This chain connects TRBV5-6 to TRBJ1-2; D call uncertain. Trimming took 5 bases from V and 2 from J, leaving 10 bases between them. CDR3 size: 13 residues. Per the germline V gene, CDR1 is SGHDT and CDR2 is YYEEEE. The CDR3 loop is CASRAPTNYGYTF. The CDR3 DNA follows: TGTGCCAGCAGGGCCCCCACCAACTATGGCTACACCTTC.

The chain is built from TRBV6-6 and TRBJ1-2; 12 nucleotides match TRBD1. The CDR3 is 16 residues long. The germline V gene encodes CDR1 MNHNY and CDR2 SVGAGI (reference sequence). V lost 7 bases and J lost 4; bases outside the gene matches: 10. This CDR3 is CASTGTGGDVSYGYTF. For the CDR3, the DNA is TGTGCCAGCACCGGGACAGGGGGCGACGTTAGCTATGGCTACACCTTC.

The chain has TRBV15 and TRBJ2-7; weak D call: TRBD2 (5 bases). In germline, CDR1 is LNHNV, CDR2 YYDKDF (reference sequence). Trimming left V 3 bases short and J 3 bases short, with 6 bases between. The CDR3 runs to 12 residues. The CDR3 DNA reads as TGTGCCACCAGCAGGGACTTCTACGAGCAGTACTTC. Protein: CATSRDFYEQYF.